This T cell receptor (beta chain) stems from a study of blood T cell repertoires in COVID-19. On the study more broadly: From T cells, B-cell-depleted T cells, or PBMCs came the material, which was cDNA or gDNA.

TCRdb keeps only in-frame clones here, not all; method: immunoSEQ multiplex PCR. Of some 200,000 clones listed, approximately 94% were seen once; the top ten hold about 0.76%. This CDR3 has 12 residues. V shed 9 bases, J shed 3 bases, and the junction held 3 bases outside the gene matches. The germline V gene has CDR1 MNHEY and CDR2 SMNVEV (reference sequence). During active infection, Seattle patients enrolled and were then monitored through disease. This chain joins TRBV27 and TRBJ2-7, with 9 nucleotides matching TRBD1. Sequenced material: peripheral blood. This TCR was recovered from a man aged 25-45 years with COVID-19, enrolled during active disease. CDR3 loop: CASGQGLYEQYF. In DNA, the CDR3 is TGTGCCAGTGGACAGGGGCTCTACGAGCAGTACTTC.